Reported below is one T cell receptor beta chain. The use of a sample-barcoded 5' primer and a J-beta primer mix characterized a second PCR of roughly 6 to 11 cycles. MiXCR, applied by TCRdb to the 5' RACE reads, yields one record per CDR3 protein. The data contain about 1.8 million distinct CDR3 sequences, 49% of them singletons. This entry belongs to a study of blood T cells in healthy people across ages. Germline CDR1 and CDR2: SGDLS and YYNGEE. CDR3 size: 14 residues. V lost 2 bases, J lost 4 bases, and 10 bases lay in between. The sequence was obtained from a woman between 40 and 50 years old in good health. Sequencing was done on a sample of blood. The chain couples TRBV9 to TRBJ2-1; D gene uncertain. The CDR3 nucleotides read TGTGCCAGCAGCGTGGCCGAGAGTTACAATGAGCAGTTCTTC. Protein product: CASSVAESYNEQFF. Full variable domain (missing parts from reference TRBV9 and TRBJ2-1): DSGVTQTPKHLITATGQRVTLRCSPRSGDLSVYWYQQSLDQGLQFLIQYYNGEERAKGNILERFSAQQFPDLHSELNLSSLELGDSALYFCASSVAESYNEQFFGPGTRLTVL.